This entry lists 27 T cell receptor beta chains sequenced from one sample in a study of blood T cell repertoires in COVID-19. Produced via immunoSEQ multiplex PCR; TCRdb's table is partial and in-frame only. Of around 300,000 clones in the sample, 80% to 90% were seen once. Material: PBMCs or T cells enriched from blood (not recorded which). These receptor sequences come from a man between 25 and 39 years old who had recovered from COVID-19.

The V and J genes are TRBV30 and TRBJ1-1, with D unresolved. The ends were cut back, 0 bases at V and 4 bases at J, with 6 bases in the middle. CDR1 and CDR2 from the germline V gene are GTSNPN and SVGIG (reference sequence). The CDR3 totals 12 residues. The CDR3 coding sequence is TGTGCCTGGAGTGTGACTCGCACTGAAGCTTTCTTT. Protein: CAWSVTRTEAFF.

The chain combines TRBV30 with TRBJ1-3; 7 nucleotides agree with TRBD1. CDR1 is GTSNPN and CDR2 is SVGIG in the germline V gene (reference sequence). The CDR3 length is 12 residues. With 5 bases clipped from V and 4 bases from J, the junction kept 2 bases outside the gene matches. CDR3 loop: CAWGTAGNTIYF. CDR3 bases: TGTGCCTGGGGGACAGCCGGAAACACCATATATTTT.

The chain uses TRBV5-5 and TRBJ2-7; TRBD1 matches at 9 bases. In germline, CDR1 is SGHKS, CDR2 YYEKEE (reference sequence). V was clipped by 5 bases and J by 6 bases; unmatched bases: 9. This CDR3 spans 14 amino acids. DNA for the CDR3: TGTGCCAGCAGGCATGGGACAGGGACGATCGAGCAGTACTTC. This gives the protein CASRHGTGTIEQYF.

This clone was seen repeatedly, ten times or more. This chain joins TRBV27 and TRBJ2-7; TRBD2 aligns across 10 bases. The length of the CDR3 is 16 residues. J gave up 5 bases and V 5 bases, and 12 bases lay outside the gene matches. CDR1 and CDR2 (germline): MNHEY, SMNVEV (reference sequence). The CDR3 region has the DNA TGTGCCAGCAGTCCCTGGGGGGGGACTAGCGTAAACGAGCAGTACTTC. Translation gives CASSPWGGTSVNEQYF.

The V call is TRBV10-1, the J call TRBJ2-1; TRBD2 might be the D (5 bases). Germline lookup yields CDR1 WNHNN and CDR2 SYGVQD (reference sequence). This CDR3 comprises 17 residues. V was trimmed by 3 bases and J by 3 bases, leaving 18 bases between them. The CDR3 coding sequence is TGCGCCAGCAGTGAACGTGGACTCGGGGTATTCTACAATGAGCAGTTCTTC. Translating it yields CASSERGLGVFYNEQFF.

The chain has TRBV6-5 and TRBJ1-5; D is ambiguous. Between the trimmed V and J ends, which lost 0 bases and 6 bases, there was a span of 12 bases. The CDR3 is 15 amino acids. Germline V lookup: CDR1 MNHEY, CDR2 SVGAGI. DNA of the CDR3: TGTGCCAGCAGTTACTCGAGATCAGGAGGTCAGCCCCAGCATTTT. This sequence encodes CASSYSRSGGQPQHF.

The V and J genes are TRBV3-1 (or the pseudogene TRBV3-2) and TRBJ2-1, with 7 nucleotides matching TRBD2. The germline V gene has CDR1 LGHDT and CDR2 YNNKEL (reference sequence). The CDR3 totals 13 residues. V gave up 7 bases and J gave up 10 bases; unmatched junction bases: 10. CDR3 residues: CASMAGELQEQFF. The CDR3 DNA reads as TGTGCCAGCATGGCGGGGGAATTACAGGAGCAGTTCTTC.

The chain uses TRBV9 and TRBJ2-3; 10 nucleotides align to TRBD1. The CDR3 has 16 residues. V shed 3 bases and J 2 bases; nucleotides not matched to a gene: 6. Germline-derived CDR1 and CDR2 are SGDLS and YYNGEE. The CDR3 DNA reads as TGTGCCAGCAGCGCGTCGACAGGGGGCATCACAGATACGCAGTATTTT. Translating gives CASSASTGGITDTQYF.

The chain combines TRBV5-5 with TRBJ1-2; D unresolved. V was clipped by 4 bases and J by 7 bases, with 17 bases between them. The CDR3 contains 14 residues. Germline V gene sequence: CDR1 SGHKS, CDR2 YYEKEE (reference sequence). CDR3 DNA: TGTGCCAGCAGCATCAGTGCGGCGGATTCTGGCTACACCTTC. Translating it yields CASSISAADSGYTF.

This chain connects TRBV4-2 to TRBJ1-1; 9 bases agree with TRBD1. The V gene end was trimmed by 0 bases and the J gene end by 10 bases; junction bases not matched to a gene: 6. Germline-derived CDR1 and CDR2 are LGHNA and YNFKEQ. The CDR3 extends over 14 amino acids. In nucleotides, the CDR3 is TGTGCCAGCAGCCAAGAGGGGGGACAGGGAAGAGCTTTCTTT. The encoded protein is CASSQEGGQGRAFF.

This rearrangement joins TRBV9 to TRBJ1-5; 9 bases line up with TRBD1. The germline V gene has CDR1 SGDLS and CDR2 YYNGEE. V lost 4 bases to trimming and J lost 7 bases; unmatched junction nucleotides: 12. The CDR3 totals 16 residues. The CDR3 here is CASSRRTGDSMQPQHF. CDR3 sequence (DNA): TGTGCCAGCAGCCGGCGGACAGGGGATTCGATGCAGCCCCAGCATTTT.

The chain joins TRBV6-5 to TRBJ1-5; 8 bases map to TRBD1. The CDR3 contains 14 residues. The trim removed 5 bases at V and 4 bases at J, leaving 4 bases unmatched. Germline V gene data show CDR1 as MNHEY and CDR2 as SVGAGI. The CDR3 loop reads CASSRQGHNQPQHF. The CDR3 nucleotides are TGTGCCAGCAGTCGACAGGGGCATAATCAGCCCCAGCATTTT.

The chain employs TRBV5-1 and TRBJ2-7; D call uncertain. The CDR3 consists of 15 residues. Trimming removed 0 bases at V and 1 base at J, with 11 bases between. In germline, CDR1 is SGHRS, CDR2 YFSETQ. The CDR3 sequence: CASSLDAAASYEQYF. CDR3 bases: TGCGCCAGCAGCTTGGATGCCGCGGCTTCCTACGAGCAGTACTTC.

This sequence joins TRBV19 and TRBJ1-5; 9 bases map to TRBD1. V was clipped by 5 bases and J by 1 base; unmatched bases: 15. Germline CDR1 is LNHDA and CDR2 is SQIVND (reference sequence). There are 19 residues in the CDR3. This chain's CDR3 is CASSRLRTGELSSNQPQHF. In DNA, the CDR3 is TGTGCCAGTAGTCGCCTGCGGACAGGGGAGTTATCAAGCAATCAGCCCCAGCATTTT.

The V call is TRBV4-1, the J call TRBJ1-2; 10 nucleotides align to TRBD1. After removal of 0 bases from V and 4 bases from J, the junction contained 2 bases not matched to a gene. The CDR3 is 15 amino acids. Germline CDR1 reads MGHRA; CDR2 reads YSYEKL. The CDR3, as DNA: TGCGCCAGCAGCCAAGAACGGGACAGGGGCTATGGCTACACCTTC. It codes for CASSQERDRGYGYTF.

V usage is TRBV6-5 and J usage is TRBJ1-2, with no clear D. V lost 2 bases, J lost 3 bases, and 10 bases lay in between. The CDR3 is 14 amino acids. Germline CDR1 is MNHEY and CDR2 is SVGAGI. The CDR3 protein is CASSYEEGYYGYTF. CDR3 coding DNA: TGTGCCAGCAGTTACGAGGAGGGTTACTATGGCTACACCTTC.

The gene calls are TRBV6-1 and TRBJ1-5, with a possible D match to TRBD1 (6 bases). The germline V gene encodes CDR1 MNHNS and CDR2 SASEGT. V shed 3 bases and J shed 6 bases, with 15 bases lying between them. The CDR3 runs 15 residues. CDR3 nucleotide sequence: TGTGCCAGCAGTGATCTAGGGGGTATAGGTCAGCCCCAGCATTTT. Its translation: CASSDLGGIGQPQHF.

This clone was recorded once. This chain connects TRBV7-9 to TRBJ2-1; 12 bases line up with TRBD2. Germline V gene lookup returns CDR1 SEHNR and CDR2 FQNEAQ (reference sequence). The CDR3 is 15 amino acids. After removal of 5 bases from V and 4 bases from J, the junction contained 3 bases not matched to a gene. The CDR3 DNA follows: TGTGCCAGCAGCGAGACTAGCGGGGGATACAATGAGCAGTTCTTC. Its protein is CASSETSGGYNEQFF.

The V call is TRBV3-1 (or the pseudogene TRBV3-2), the J call TRBJ1-6; weak D call: TRBD1 (5 bases). Germline V gives CDR1 LGHDT, CDR2 YNNKEL (reference sequence). The CDR3 has 14 residues. V lost 5 bases and J lost 7, with 12 bases in between. CDR3 residues: CASSATVYNSPLHF. CDR3 nucleotides: TGTGCCAGCAGCGCGACAGTTTACAATTCACCCCTCCACTTT.

The chain employs TRBV27 and TRBJ2-3; possible D gene TRBD2, 6 bases. CDR3 size: 15 residues. Germline CDR1 reads MNHEY; CDR2 reads SMNVEV (reference sequence). V lost 0 bases and J lost 9, with 16 bases in between. The CDR3 spells CASSLSGGAPRTQYF. CDR3 nucleotide sequence: TGTGCCAGCAGTTTATCGGGCGGGGCTCCCCGCACGCAGTATTTT.

This chain connects TRBV7-8 to TRBJ1-5, with D perhaps TRBD1 (6 bases). CDR1 and CDR2 (germline): SGHVS, FQNEAQ. V shed 4 bases and J shed 7 bases, with 20 bases lying between them. CDR3 length: 16 amino acids. CDR3 sequence reads: CASSSVLSGQQQPQHF. CDR3 coding DNA: TGTGCCAGCAGCTCGGTCCTTTCGGGACAACAGCAGCCCCAGCATTTT.

This clone was seen only a few times. V gene TRBV6-4 combines with J gene TRBJ2-3; D uncertain. The CDR3 runs to 13 residues. V dropped 2 bases and J dropped 1 base, with 4 bases sitting between them. Per germline, CDR1 MRHNA and CDR2 SNTAGT. CDR3 DNA: TGTGCCAGCAGTGACCAGGGCACAGATACGCAGTATTTT. It is translated as CASSDQGTDTQYF.

The gene calls are TRBV2 and TRBJ1-1, with 7 bases fitting TRBD1. Trimming cost V 6 bases and J 5 bases; bases outside gene matches: 6. CDR3 size: 13 residues. CDR1 SNHLY and CDR2 FYNNEI come from the germline V gene. Written as DNA, the CDR3 is TGTGCCAGCAGGCGACAGGGCGCGACTGAAGCTTTCTTT. Its translation is CASRRQGATEAFF.

The rearrangement links TRBV7-9 to TRBJ1-2; tentative D call: TRBD1 (6 bases). V lost 5 bases and J 4 bases, leaving 17 bases between the germline ends. This CDR3 region has 15 residues. Looked up from germline, CDR1 is SEHNR and CDR2 is FQNEAQ (reference sequence). The DNA for the CDR3 is TGTGCCAGCAGCCCGCGGACAGCCTTAGCCTATGGCTACACCTTC. Encoded protein: CASSPRTALAYGYTF.

The chain has TRBV4-1 and TRBJ2-1; 9 nucleotides line up with TRBD2. Trimming cost V 0 bases and J 6 bases; bases outside gene matches: 3. Germline values: CDR1 MGHRA, CDR2 YSYEKL. The CDR3 runs to 15 residues. The DNA for the CDR3 is TGCGCCAGCAGCCAAGATGGGACTAGCCCCAATGAGCAGTTCTTC. Translated: CASSQDGTSPNEQFF.

V and J are TRBV27 and TRBJ2-2, with 7 nucleotides matching TRBD1. The CDR3 length is 15 residues. Germline-derived CDR1 and CDR2 are MNHEY and SMNVEV (reference sequence). Trimming at V came to 6 bases and at J to 4 bases, leaving 8 bases not matched to a gene. The CDR3: CASSLATGSTGELFF. The DNA of the CDR3 is TGTGCCAGCAGCTTGGCGACAGGGAGCACCGGGGAGCTGTTTTTT.

The genes are TRBV5-1 and TRBJ1-5; D perhaps matches TRBD1 (5 bases). The CDR3 is 15 residues long. Germline CDR1 SGHRS, CDR2 YFSETQ. Trimming left V 0 bases short and J 4 bases short, with 11 bases between. CDR3 amino acids: CASSLALAGNQPQHF. The CDR3 DNA sequence: TGCGCCAGCAGCTTGGCGTTGGCAGGGAATCAGCCCCAGCATTTT.